This TCR beta chain was retrieved from a study of cytomegalovirus exposure and HLA in healthy donors. Study findings and constraints: Diagnosis of cytomegalovirus status made by the classifier reportedly showed high specificity and sensitivity. In the approximately 120 validation repertoires, a later analysis found that first-cohort TCR clusters tended to co-occur. 164 TCR beta chains were listed as cytomegalovirus-associated.

With respect to this clone: Antigen: not known.

TCRdb's copy holds only in-frame clones and misses some; the assay was immunoSEQ multiplex PCR. The sample carries around 52,000 clones, more than 80% recorded once. Among the roughly 110 subjects of the validation cohort, separate from the roughly 730-subject first cohort, were the donors. Trimming pared 6 bases from V and 9 bases from J, leaving 14 bases between. Germline V CDR1 and CDR2: MNHEY, SMNVEV (reference sequence). The CDR3 is made up of 12 amino acids. The rearrangement joins TRBV27 to TRBJ2-5; D may be TRBD2 (6 bases). This clonotype originated in a woman under 30 in good health and CMV-seronegative. The sample comprised PBMCs. In DNA, the CDR3 is TGTGCCAGCAGCCACGGCGGGGCAGCCCAGTACTTC. Its translation is CASSHGGAAQYF.